This entry lists 12 T cell receptor beta chains sequenced from one sample in a study of blood T cell repertoires in COVID-19. Method: immunoSEQ multiplex PCR; TCRdb's copy keeps in-frame clones and lacks some. The sample holds 200,000 to 300,000 clones; 84% are singletons and the top ten take roughly 4%. Sequenced input: peripheral blood. The receptors stem from a man between 45 and 60 years old with acute or convalescent COVID-19.

This sequence joins TRBV11-2 and TRBJ2-3, with 7 positions matching TRBD2. The CDR3 extends over 16 amino acids. The V segment lost 1 base and the J segment 4 bases; nucleotides outside the gene matches: 8. Germline V gene data show CDR1 as SGHAT and CDR2 as FQNNGV. CDR3 loop: CASSLVGEGRADTQYF. The CDR3 DNA reads TGTGCCAGCAGCTTAGTTGGGGAGGGACGAGCAGATACGCAGTATTTT.

This sequence joins TRBV3-1 (or the pseudogene TRBV3-2) and TRBJ1-2, with 7 bases matching TRBD1. This CDR3 has 13 residues. Germline CDR1 is LGHDT and CDR2 is YNNKEL (reference sequence). V shed 5 bases and J 6 bases; nucleotides not matched to a gene: 6. CDR3: CASSVRQGNGYTF. CDR3 DNA: TGTGCCAGCAGCGTTAGACAGGGAAATGGCTACACCTTC.

V usage is TRBV2 and J usage is TRBJ2-7, with D maybe TRBD2 (6 bases). The CDR3 spans 14 residues. V was pared by 3 bases and J by 1 base, with 10 bases between. Per the germline V gene, CDR1 is SNHLY and CDR2 is FYNNEI. CDR3 nucleotides: TGTGCCAGCAGTGATTTTAGCGGATCCTACGAGCAGTACTTC. It translates to CASSDFSGSYEQYF.

The V and J genes are TRBV6-6 and TRBJ1-2; TRBD1 is a possible D gene (6 bases). CDR1 and CDR2 from the germline V gene are MNHNY and SVGAGI (reference sequence). This CDR3 is 16 amino acids long. V lost 2 bases to trimming and J lost 4 bases, with 17 bases between them. This CDR3 is CASSYTEGGAGYGYTF. DNA of the CDR3: TGTGCCAGCAGTTACACCGAAGGGGGGGCCGGCTATGGCTACACCTTC.

The chain employs TRBV14 and TRBJ1-2; D is ambiguous. Looked up from germline, CDR1 is SGHDN and CDR2 is FVKESK. The V end was cut by 2 bases, the J end by 1 base, with 11 bases between. There are 15 residues in the CDR3. The CDR3 here is CASSQNQASNYGYTF. The CDR3 DNA reads TGTGCCAGCAGCCAAAACCAGGCCAGTAACTATGGCTACACCTTC.

The rearrangement links TRBV5-1 to TRBJ1-6; 11 positions agree with TRBD1. This CDR3 contains 16 residues. Germline CDR1 SGHRS, CDR2 YFSETQ. The V and J ends lost 4 bases and 9 bases, in that order; junction bases with no gene match: 9. DNA of the CDR3: TGCGCCAGCAGCGGCCTGGACAGGGGGCCAGGTTCACCCCTCCACTTT. It is translated as CASSGLDRGPGSPLHF.

The chain's CDR3 is CASSWVGANTEAFF. The CDR3 DNA follows: TGCGCCAGCAGCTGGGTGGGAGCAAACACTGAAGCTTTCTTT. The chain recombines TRBV5-1 with TRBJ1-1; D gene uncertain. CDR1 is SGHRS and CDR2 is YFSETQ in the germline V gene. The CDR3 length is 14 residues. V was cut by 3 bases and J by 2 bases, with 11 bases left in between.

The sample holds one count of this clone. Here the CDR3 DNA reads TGTGCCAGCAGCATTGGGGGGTTGGAGACCCAGTACTTC. Translated: CASSIGGLETQYF. The gene calls are TRBV21-1 and TRBJ2-5; TRBD2 is the table's D call, not checked against the DNA. TRBV21-1 is deemed a pseudogene. The CDR3 has 13 amino acids.

The chain couples TRBV10-3 to TRBJ1-2; D might be TRBD1 (5 bases). The germline V gene encodes CDR1 ENHRY and CDR2 SYGVKD. The CDR3 consists of 15 residues. Trimming stripped 3 bases from V and 3 bases from J, with 14 bases between. CDR3 in DNA: TGTGCCATCAGTGACTCGGGACTCGGGGACTATGGCTACACCTTC. Residues: CAISDSGLGDYGYTF.

This clone was counted between two and nine times. This rearrangement joins TRBV7-8 to TRBJ2-7, with a possible D match to TRBD2 (7 bases). The V end lost 5 bases, the J end lost 4 bases, and 15 bases lay between the germline ends. The germline V gene has CDR1 SGHVS and CDR2 FQNEAQ. The CDR3 runs 14 residues. CDR3 bases: TGTGCCAGCAGCCTCACGGGGGGCGGATACGAGCAGTACTTC. This sequence encodes CASSLTGGGYEQYF.

The rearrangement links TRBV23-1 to TRBJ2-7; 8 bases align to TRBD1. TRBV23-1 is an open reading frame, and its role is uncertain. This CDR3 region has 15 residues. The V and J ends lost 6 bases and 4 bases, in that order; junction bases with no gene match: 11. DNA of the CDR3: TGCGCCAGCAGCCGGGGACAGGCCCACTGGTACGAGCAGTACTTC. Translating gives CASSRGQAHWYEQYF.

The CDR3 spells CASSQADRVGSPLHF. In DNA, the CDR3 is TGTGCCAGCAGCCAAGCGGACAGGGTGGGTTCACCCCTCCACTTT. The chain carries TRBV14 and TRBJ1-6, with 8 nucleotides matching TRBD1. CDR1 is SGHDN and CDR2 is FVKESK in the germline V gene. J lost 9 bases, V lost 1 base, and 5 bases had no gene match. The CDR3 totals 15 residues.